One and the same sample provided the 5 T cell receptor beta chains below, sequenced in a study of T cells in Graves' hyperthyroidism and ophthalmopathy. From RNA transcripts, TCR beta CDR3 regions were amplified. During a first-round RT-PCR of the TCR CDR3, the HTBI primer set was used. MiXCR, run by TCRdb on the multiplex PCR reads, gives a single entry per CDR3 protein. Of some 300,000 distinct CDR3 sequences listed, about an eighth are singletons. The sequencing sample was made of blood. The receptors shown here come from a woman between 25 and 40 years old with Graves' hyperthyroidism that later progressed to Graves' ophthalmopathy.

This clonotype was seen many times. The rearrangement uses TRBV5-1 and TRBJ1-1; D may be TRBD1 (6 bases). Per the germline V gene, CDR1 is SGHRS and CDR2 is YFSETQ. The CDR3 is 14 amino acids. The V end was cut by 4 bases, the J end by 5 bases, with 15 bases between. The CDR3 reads CASSPLRGGTEAFF. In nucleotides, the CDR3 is TGCGCCAGCAGCCCCCTGAGGGGGGGAACTGAAGCTTTCTTT.

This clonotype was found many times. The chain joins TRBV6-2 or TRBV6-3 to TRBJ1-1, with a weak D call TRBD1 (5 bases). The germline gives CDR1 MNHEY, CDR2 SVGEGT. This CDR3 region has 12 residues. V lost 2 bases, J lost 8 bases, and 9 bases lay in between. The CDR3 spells CASSYDGGEAFF. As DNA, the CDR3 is TGTGCCAGCAGTTACGATGGGGGGGAAGCTTTCTTT.

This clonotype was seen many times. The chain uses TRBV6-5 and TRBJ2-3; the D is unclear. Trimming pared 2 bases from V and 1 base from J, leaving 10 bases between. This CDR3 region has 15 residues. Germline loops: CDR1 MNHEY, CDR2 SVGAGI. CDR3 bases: TGTGCCAGCAGTTACCCACCTTGGGGCACAGATACGCAGTATTTT. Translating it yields CASSYPPWGTDTQYF.

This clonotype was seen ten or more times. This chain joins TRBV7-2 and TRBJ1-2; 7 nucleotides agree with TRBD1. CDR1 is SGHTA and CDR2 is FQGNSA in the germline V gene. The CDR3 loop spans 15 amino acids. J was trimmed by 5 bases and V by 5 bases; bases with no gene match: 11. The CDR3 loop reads CASSLYTGVGYGYTF. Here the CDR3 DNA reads TGTGCCAGCAGCCTCTATACAGGGGTGGGGTATGGCTACACCTTC.

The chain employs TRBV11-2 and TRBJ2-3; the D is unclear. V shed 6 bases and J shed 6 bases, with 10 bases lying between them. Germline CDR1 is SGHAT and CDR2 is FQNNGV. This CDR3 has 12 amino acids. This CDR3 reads CASRSLADTQYF. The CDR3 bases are TGTGCCAGCAGATCATTGGCCGATACGCAGTATTTT.